This record covers a single TCR beta chain. The data belong to a study of T cells of healthy individuals. The germline CDR1 and CDR2 sequences are SGHAT and FQDESV (reference sequence). CDR3 length equals 18 residues. V was pared by 0 bases and J by 4 bases, with 19 bases between. Each CDR3 protein is one row after TCRdb ran MiXCR on the 5' RACE reads. Counted here are about 100,000 distinct CDR3 sequences, around 17% occurring once; the ten biggest clones make up around 6.5%. The source is a human donor in good health. The chain employs TRBV11-1 and TRBJ2-1; TRBD1 or TRBD2 may be the D gene (5 bases each). The CDR3 sequence is CASSLASGWGFGYNEQFF. The CDR3 bases are TGTGCCAGCAGCTTAGCCTCGGGGTGGGGGTTTGGATACAATGAGCAGTTCTTC.